This note documents a single TCR beta chain sequence. The data stem from a study of cytomegalovirus exposure and HLA in healthy donors. Primers: 60 Vbeta forward and 13 Jbeta reverse. Libraries were prepared by immunoSEQ multiplex PCR; TCRdb keeps only in-frame clonotypes and omits some of them. The repertoire includes roughly 100,000 clones, around three quarters of them detected once, and over 2.5% sits in the top ten. Germline assignment: CDR1 MNHNY and CDR2 SVGAGI (reference sequence). This CDR3 spans 14 amino acids. Losses at the gene ends were 4 bases for V and 7 bases for J; bases not matched to a gene: 8.

The V and J genes are TRBV6-6 and TRBJ1-2, with 8 nucleotides matching TRBD1. The sequencing input was PBMCs. The origin of this receptor is a male donor in good health and CMV-seropositive. CDR3 residues: CASSSPPGGSGYTF. The CDR3 region has the DNA TGTGCCAGCAGTTCCCCCCCAGGGGGCTCTGGCTACACCTTC.